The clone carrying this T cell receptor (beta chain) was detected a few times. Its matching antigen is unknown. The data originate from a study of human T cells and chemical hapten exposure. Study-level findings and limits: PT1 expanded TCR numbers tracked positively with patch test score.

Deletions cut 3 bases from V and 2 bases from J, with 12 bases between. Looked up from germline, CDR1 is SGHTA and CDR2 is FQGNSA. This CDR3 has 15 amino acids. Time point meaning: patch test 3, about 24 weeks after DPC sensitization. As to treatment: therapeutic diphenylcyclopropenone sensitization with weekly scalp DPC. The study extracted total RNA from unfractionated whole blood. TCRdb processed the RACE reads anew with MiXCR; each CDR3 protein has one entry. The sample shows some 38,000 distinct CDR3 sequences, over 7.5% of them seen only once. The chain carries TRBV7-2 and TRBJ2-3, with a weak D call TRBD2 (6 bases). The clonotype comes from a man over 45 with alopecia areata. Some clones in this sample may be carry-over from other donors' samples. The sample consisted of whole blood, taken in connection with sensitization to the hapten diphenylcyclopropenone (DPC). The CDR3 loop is CASSFGGELTDTQYF. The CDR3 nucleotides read TGTGCCAGCAGCTTTGGAGGGGAACTCACAGATACGCAGTATTTT.